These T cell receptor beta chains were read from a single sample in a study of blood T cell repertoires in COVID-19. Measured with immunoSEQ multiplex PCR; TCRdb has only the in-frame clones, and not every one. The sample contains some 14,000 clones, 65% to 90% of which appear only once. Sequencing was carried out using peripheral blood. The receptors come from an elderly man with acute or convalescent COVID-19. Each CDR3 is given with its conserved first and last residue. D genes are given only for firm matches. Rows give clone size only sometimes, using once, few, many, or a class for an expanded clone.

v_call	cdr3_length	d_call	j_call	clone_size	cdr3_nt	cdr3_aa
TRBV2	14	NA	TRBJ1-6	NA	TGTGCCAGCAAGGTACAGGGTTCGAATTCACCCCTCCACTTT	CASKVQGSNSPLHF
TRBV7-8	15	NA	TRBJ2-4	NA	TGTGCCAGCAGCCCCCGGACAGCAGGCAAAAACATTCAGTACTTC	CASSPRTAGKNIQYF
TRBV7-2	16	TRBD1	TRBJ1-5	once	TGTGCCAGCAGCTTAGCAGCTGACAGGGTGGAACAGCCCCAGCATTTT	CASSLAADRVEQPQHF
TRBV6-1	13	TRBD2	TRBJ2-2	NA	TGTGCCAGCAGTGAAACTAGCGACGGGGAGCTGTTTTTT	CASSETSDGELFF
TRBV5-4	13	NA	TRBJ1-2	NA	TGTGCCAGCGACGTAGCAGGGCGGTATGGCTACACCTTC	CASDVAGRYGYTF
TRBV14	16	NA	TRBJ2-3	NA	TGTGCCAGCAGCCAAGTGGCCGGCTTTCGAGGAGATACGCAGTATTTT	CASSQVAGFRGDTQYF
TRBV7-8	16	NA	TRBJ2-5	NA	TGTGCCAGCTCCTTCTCGACAGTCCCCTTCCAAGAGACCCAGTACTTC	CASSFSTVPFQETQYF
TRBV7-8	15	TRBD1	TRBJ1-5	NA	TGTGCCAGCAGGCCGGGACAGAATAGCAATCAGCCCCAGCATTTT	CASRPGQNSNQPQHF
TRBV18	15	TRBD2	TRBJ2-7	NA	TGTGCCAGCTCGTCATCTAGCGGGGACTCCTACGAGCAGTACTTC	CASSSSSGDSYEQYF
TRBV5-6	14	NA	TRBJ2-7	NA	TGTGCCAGCAGAAGAGTGGACAACTCCTACGAGCAGTACTTC	CASRRVDNSYEQYF
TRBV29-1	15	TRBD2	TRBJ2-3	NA	TGCAGCGTTGCGGTTGGGCGGGGGAGCACAGATACGCAGTATTTT	CSVAVGRGSTDTQYF
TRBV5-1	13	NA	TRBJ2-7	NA	TGCGCCAGCAGCTCTTGGAGCTCCTACGAGCAGTACTTC	CASSSWSSYEQYF
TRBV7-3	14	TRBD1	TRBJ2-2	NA	TGTGCCAGCAGACAAACAGGGGCTGCCGGGGAGCTGTTTTTT	CASRQTGAAGELFF
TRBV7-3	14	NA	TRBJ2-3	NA	TGTGCCAGCAGCTTAACGCCAGGCACAGATACGCAGTATTTT	CASSLTPGTDTQYF
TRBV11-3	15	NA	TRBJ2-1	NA	TGTGCCAGCAGCTTAGATTGGACAGCCTACAATGAGCAGTTCTTC	CASSLDWTAYNEQFF
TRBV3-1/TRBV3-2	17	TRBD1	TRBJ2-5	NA	TGTGCCAGCAGCGACTTAATTCGGGACAGGCTCCAAGAGACCCAGTACTTC	CASSDLIRDRLQETQYF
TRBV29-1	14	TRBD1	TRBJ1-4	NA	TGCAGCGCCGCCGGGACAGAGGGGTTTGAAAAACTGTTTTTT	CSAAGTEGFEKLFF
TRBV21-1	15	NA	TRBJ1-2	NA	TGTGCCAGCAGCAAAGGGGACAGGCCTAACTATGGCTACACCTTC	CASSKGDRPNYGYTF
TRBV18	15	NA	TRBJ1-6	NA	TGTGCCAGCTCCCCGGGAGAAGGGGCAAGATCACCCCTCCACTTT	CASSPGEGARSPLHF
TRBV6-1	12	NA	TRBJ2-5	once	TGTGCCAGCAGTGAAAAGAGAGAGACCCAGTACTTC	CASSEKRETQYF
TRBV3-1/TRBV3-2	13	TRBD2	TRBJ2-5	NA	TGTGCCAGCACCCTAGCGGGTCGGGAGACCCAGTACTTC	CASTLAGRETQYF
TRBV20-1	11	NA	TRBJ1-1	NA	TGCAGTGCTAGAGGAAACAGTGGAGCTTTCTTT	CSARGNSGAFF
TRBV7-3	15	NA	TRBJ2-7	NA	TGTGCCAGCAGCTTAACGGGGGCAGGAGCCTACGAGCAGTACTTC	CASSLTGAGAYEQYF
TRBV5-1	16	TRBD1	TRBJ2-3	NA	TGCGCCAGCAGCTTCCAGGGGGCGAATCCCACAGATACGCAGTATTTT	CASSFQGANPTDTQYF
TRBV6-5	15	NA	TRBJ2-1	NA	TGTGCCAGCAGTTACGTGAGGGCTGGATACAATGAGCAGTTCTTC	CASSYVRAGYNEQFF
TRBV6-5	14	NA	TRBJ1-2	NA	TGTGCCAGCAGTCCCTTCGGGGGGCGGGGTGGCTACACCTTC	CASSPFGGRGGYTF
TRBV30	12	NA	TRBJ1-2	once	TGTGCCTGGAGTCAAGGGGTAGGAGGCTACACCTTC	CAWSQGVGGYTF
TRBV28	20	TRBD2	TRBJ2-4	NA	TGTGCCAGCAGTTTTTGGGTCCCGGGACTAGCGGGACTAGCCAAAAACATTCAGTACTTC	CASSFWVPGLAGLAKNIQYF
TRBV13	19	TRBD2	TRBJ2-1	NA	TGTGCCAGCAGCCTTGTTGCCGGGACTAGCGGGAGGGCGGGCAATGAGCAGTTCTTC	CASSLVAGTSGRAGNEQFF
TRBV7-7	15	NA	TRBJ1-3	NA	TGTGCTAGCAGCTTAAACCAGGGTTTTGGAAACACCATATATTTT	CASSLNQGFGNTIYF
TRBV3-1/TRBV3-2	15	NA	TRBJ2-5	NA	TGTGCCAGCAGCCCCCCTCAGGGAATACAAGAGACCCAGTACTTC	CASSPPQGIQETQYF
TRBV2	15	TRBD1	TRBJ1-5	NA	TGTGCCAGCAGTGATGTGGGACAGGCCGAATTGGCCCAGCATTTT	CASSDVGQAELAQHF
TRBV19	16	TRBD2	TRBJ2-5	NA	TGTGCCAGTAGTATAACACTAGCGGGGGGGCCAGAGACCCAGTACTTC	CASSITLAGGPETQYF
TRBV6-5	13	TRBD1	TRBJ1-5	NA	TGTGCCAGCACCGGGACAGGGAATCAGCCCCAGCATTTT	CASTGTGNQPQHF
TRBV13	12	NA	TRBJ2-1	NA	TGTGCCAGCAGCTTAACGGTCACCCGAATGATCTTC	CASSLTVTRMIF
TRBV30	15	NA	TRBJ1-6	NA	TGTGCCTGGAGTGTCTCGGGGGGAGGAAATTCACCCCTCCACTTT	CAWSVSGGGNSPLHF
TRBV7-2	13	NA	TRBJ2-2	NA	TGTGCCAGCAGCCAACTGAACACCGGGGAGCTGTTTTTT	CASSQLNTGELFF
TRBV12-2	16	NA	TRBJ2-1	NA	TGTGCAAGTCGTCAGAATCAGGGCCTCGTTATGAATGAGCAGTTCTTC	CASRQNQGLVMNEQFF
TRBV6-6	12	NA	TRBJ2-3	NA	TGTGCCAGCAGGATACTGGTCGATACGCAGTATTTT	CASRILVDTQYF
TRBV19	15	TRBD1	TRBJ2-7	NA	TGTGCCAGTAGTAGCCCGGGACAGGGAACGTACGAGCAGTACTTC	CASSSPGQGTYEQYF
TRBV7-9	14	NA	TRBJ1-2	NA	TGTGCCAGCAGCCCAGACGCCGTGCTCGGGGGCTACACCTTC	CASSPDAVLGGYTF
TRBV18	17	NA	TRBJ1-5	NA	TGTGCCAGCTCACCAGGGGTAGGGGGAAGGACCGGTCAGCCCCAGCATTTT	CASSPGVGGRTGQPQHF